The sequence of this T cell receptor (beta chain) was determined in a study of cytotoxic CD8 clonotypes in ibrutinib-treated CLL. This clone was counted only a few times. Data came from immunoSEQ multiplex PCR; TCRdb stores just in-frame clones and leaves some out. The data contain more than 300,000 clones, around four fifths of them singletons. CDR3 size: 14 residues. J lost 4 bases, V lost 6 bases, and 7 bases had no gene match. Per germline, CDR1 LNHDA and CDR2 SQIVND (reference sequence). The source was PBMCs, collected before ibrutinib treatment. J is TRBJ2-5 and V is TRBV19; 8 positions agree with TRBD2. The clonotype was recovered from a human donor with chronic lymphocytic leukemia. In DNA, the CDR3 is TGTGCCAGTAGACCTGGACTAGCAGGAGAGACCCAGTACTTC. This encodes CASRPGLAGETQYF.